One and the same sample provided the 22 T cell receptor beta chains below, sequenced in a study of blood T cell repertoires in COVID-19. Assay used: immunoSEQ multiplex PCR; TCRdb lists only in-frame clones, some missing. The table shows approximately 74,000 clones, with about 91% occurring only once. The sequencing input was peripheral blood. These TCRs come from a woman of 80 years or more with active or convalescent COVID-19.

This clone was observed a few times. This chain connects TRBV18 to TRBJ1-5; 9 nucleotides line up with TRBD1. The J segment lost 2 bases and the V segment lost 3 bases, leaving 5 bases of the junction unmatched. The CDR3 is 16 residues long. In germline, CDR1 is KGHSH, CDR2 LQKENI. CDR3 sequence reads: CASSPDRGRGNQPQHF. CDR3 bases: TGTGCCAGCTCACCGGACAGGGGTCGGGGCAATCAGCCCCAGCATTTT.

V usage is TRBV6-5 and J usage is TRBJ1-2; D might be TRBD1 (5 bases). Trimming shortened V by 8 bases and J by 0 bases, and 13 bases separated the two germline ends. This CDR3 has 14 residues. Germline V gene data show CDR1 as MNHEY and CDR2 as SVGAGI. The CDR3 nucleotides are TGTGCCAGCGGCGGGGGTAGAGCTAACTATGGCTACACCTTC. It translates to CASGGGRANYGYTF.

The chain carries TRBV11-3 and TRBJ1-1; TRBD1 matches 9 bases. The CDR3 is 20 residues long. Germline V gene data show CDR1 as SGHNT and CDR2 as YENEEA. Trimming at V came to 0 bases and at J to 5 bases, leaving 19 bases not matched to a gene. In DNA, the CDR3 is TGTGCCAGCAGCTTAGATCCTTTAGGGACAGGGCCCCCCGGTGGGACTGAAGCTTTCTTT. Amino acid sequence: CASSLDPLGTGPPGGTEAFF.

The gene calls are TRBV2 and TRBJ1-5; 10 bases match TRBD1. CDR1 and CDR2 (germline): SNHLY, FYNNEI. CDR3 size: 16 residues. The V gene end was trimmed by 5 bases and the J gene end by 6 bases; junction bases not matched to a gene: 10. Here the CDR3 DNA reads TGTGCCAGCAGTCCCGCCAGGGGGACAGGGGCTCAGCCCCAGCATTTT. This translates into CASSPARGTGAQPQHF.

This chain uses TRBV6-2 or TRBV6-3 with TRBJ2-1, with D possibly matching TRBD1 (6 bases). Germline V lookup: CDR1 MNHEY, CDR2 SVGEGT. This CDR3 is built from 15 residues. The V end lost 6 bases, the J end lost 7 bases, and 19 bases lay between the germline ends. The CDR3 region is CASSRDGTLANEQFF. DNA for the CDR3: TGTGCCAGCAGCCGAGATGGGACACTGGCTAATGAGCAGTTCTTC.

The chain carries TRBV7-2 and TRBJ1-1; D might be TRBD1 (6 bases). In germline, CDR1 is SGHTA, CDR2 FQGNSA. The CDR3 covers 14 residues. V was cut by 5 bases and J by 4 bases, with 14 bases left in between. CDR3 sequence reads: CASSPQGRSTEAFF. The DNA of the CDR3 is TGTGCCAGCAGCCCCCAGGGGCGCAGCACTGAAGCTTTCTTT. The full variable domain, completed using reference TRBV7-2 and TRBJ1-1, is GAGVSQSPSNKVTEKGKDVELRCDPISGHTALYWYRQSLGQGLEFLIYFQGNSAPDKSGLPSDRFSAERTGGSVSTLTIQRTQQEDSAVYLCASSPQGRSTEAFFGQGTRLTVV.

The chain carries TRBV6-5 and TRBJ1-4; perhaps TRBD1 as D (5 bases). The V gene lost 4 bases and the J gene lost 17 bases, with 26 bases spanning the gap. The CDR3 is made up of 15 amino acids. In germline, CDR1 is MNHEY, CDR2 SVGAGI. CDR3 sequence: CASSFSQPQPRDLFF. Here the CDR3 DNA reads TGTGCCAGCAGTTTCTCACAACCACAGCCCCGGGACTTATTTTTT.

V is TRBV7-2 and J is TRBJ2-3; 8 bases map to TRBD2. This CDR3 is built from 15 residues. The germline V gene encodes CDR1 SGHTA and CDR2 FQGNSA. Germline trimming cut 4 bases from V and 5 bases from J; bases unmatched to any gene: 8. In DNA, the CDR3 is TGTGCCAGCAGCTCCTACGGGGGGGCGGGAGATACGCAGTATTTT. Its translation is CASSSYGGAGDTQYF.

This clone came up a few times. This chain connects TRBV11-2 to TRBJ2-1; D perhaps matches TRBD1 (6 bases). CDR1 and CDR2 (germline): SGHAT, FQNNGV. V dropped 0 bases and J dropped 8 bases, with 11 bases sitting between them. The CDR3 runs to 14 residues. CDR3 nucleotides: TGTGCCAGCAGCTTAGATAGGGGGAGTGATGAGCAGTTCTTC. Translated: CASSLDRGSDEQFF.

The rearrangement links TRBV5-6 to TRBJ2-7, with a weak D call TRBD2 (6 bases). The V gene's germline CDR1 is SGHDT and CDR2 YYEEEE. The CDR3 length is 14 residues. Trimming removed 0 bases from V and 4 bases from J, with 11 bases in between. The CDR3: CASSLAGGTYEQYF. CDR3 coding DNA: TGTGCCAGCAGCTTGGCCGGTGGGACTTACGAGCAGTACTTC. Full variable domain (missing parts from reference TRBV5-6 and TRBJ2-7): DAGVTQSPTHLIKTRGQQVTLRCSPKSGHDTVSWYQQALGQGPQFIFQYYEEEERQRGNFPDRFSGHQFPNYSSELNVNALLLGDSALYLCASSLAGGTYEQYFGPGTRLTVT.

The chain uses TRBV7-2 and TRBJ1-2, with D perhaps matching TRBD1 (6 bases). This CDR3 is built from 15 residues. Germline V gives CDR1 SGHTA, CDR2 FQGNSA. With 2 bases removed from V and 2 bases from J, the gap between germline ends came to 12 bases. This CDR3 reads CASSLLPQGNYGYTF. The CDR3 DNA reads as TGTGCCAGCAGCTTATTGCCTCAGGGGAACTATGGCTACACCTTC.

The chain joins TRBV5-6 to TRBJ2-3; a weak D match, TRBD2 (6 bases). V shed 1 base and J shed 1 base, with 10 bases lying between them. The germline CDR1 and CDR2 sequences are SGHDT and YYEEEE. This CDR3 is 15 amino acids long. The CDR3 region is CASSLRGGGTDTQYF. Written as DNA, the CDR3 is TGTGCCAGCAGCTTGAGGGGAGGAGGCACAGATACGCAGTATTTT.

This clone has only a few counts. This chain joins TRBV6-5 and TRBJ1-6; 8 bases align to TRBD1. The CDR3 length is 15 residues. Germline loops: CDR1 MNHEY, CDR2 SVGAGI. The J segment lost 9 bases and the V segment lost 7 bases, leaving 11 bases of the junction unmatched. DNA for the CDR3: TGTGCCAGCAAAAGGCAGGGGGCGATGGTTTCACCCCTCCACTTT. It encodes CASKRQGAMVSPLHF.

J is TRBJ2-3 and V is TRBV5-4; a weak D match, TRBD2 (6 bases). Trimming pared 3 bases from V and 4 bases from J, leaving 24 bases between. CDR1 and CDR2 from the germline V gene are SGHNT and YYREEE (reference sequence). This CDR3 contains 18 residues. The CDR3 reads CASSSQNGLGRFADTQYF. The CDR3 nucleotides read TGTGCCAGCAGCTCCCAGAATGGGCTAGGGAGGTTCGCAGATACGCAGTATTTT. The variable domain in full, completed from reference TRBV5-4 and TRBJ2-3, reads ETGVTQSPTHLIKTRGQQVTLRCSSQSGHNTVSWYQQALGQGPQFIFQYYREEENGRGNFPPRFSGLQFPNYSSELNVNALELDDSALYLCASSSQNGLGRFADTQYFGPGTRLTVL.

This chain joins TRBV27 and TRBJ2-3, with D possibly TRBD1 on 5 matching bases. Between the trimmed V and J ends, which lost 7 bases and 1 base, there was a span of 21 bases. CDR1 MNHEY and CDR2 SMNVEV come from the germline V gene (reference sequence). This CDR3 region has 17 residues. The CDR3 DNA reads TGTGCCAGCACCCACAAGGGGTGGGTGTATGGCACAGATACGCAGTATTTT. Its protein product is CASTHKGWVYGTDTQYF.

The chain links TRBV2 to TRBJ1-4; no firm D call. Trimming took off 3 bases at V and 5 bases at J, with 13 bases between the two ends. The CDR3 is made up of 15 amino acids. Germline assignment: CDR1 SNHLY and CDR2 FYNNEI. CDR3 sequence: CASSEAELWNEKLFF. The CDR3 nucleotides read TGTGCCAGCAGTGAGGCGGAACTATGGAATGAAAAACTGTTTTTT.

This clone was observed a single time. The rearrangement links TRBV30 to TRBJ2-5, with D unresolved. V shed 1 base and J shed 4 bases, with 4 bases lying between them. The germline CDR1 and CDR2 sequences are GTSNPN and SVGIG (reference sequence). The CDR3 runs to 11 residues. CDR3 DNA: TGTGCCTGGAGTGAGCGAGAGACCCAGTACTTC. This sequence encodes CAWSERETQYF.

V gene TRBV12-5 combines with J gene TRBJ1-6; the match to TRBD1 covers 8 bases. CDR1 and CDR2 from the germline V gene are LGHNT and FRNRAP. This CDR3 spans 17 amino acids. The ends lost 1 base at V and 6 bases at J; junction bases unmatched: 8. The CDR3 reads CASGLGTGHLLNSPLHF. The CDR3 DNA follows: TGTGCTAGTGGTTTGGGGACAGGGCATTTGCTTAATTCACCCCTCCACTTT.

The V call is TRBV7-2, the J call TRBJ2-7, with 10 bases matching TRBD2. V lost 0 bases, J lost 3 bases, and 5 bases stayed unmatched. Germline lookup yields CDR1 SGHTA and CDR2 FQGNSA. This CDR3 comprises 16 residues. Here the CDR3 reads CASSLATSGTIYEQYF. The CDR3 DNA is TGTGCCAGCAGCTTAGCTACTAGCGGGACCATCTACGAGCAGTACTTC.

The gene calls are TRBV6-1 and TRBJ2-3, with 10 bases fitting TRBD2. V gave up 2 bases and J gave up 5 bases; unmatched junction bases: 1. The CDR3 sequence is 14 residues long. Germline V gives CDR1 MNHNS, CDR2 SASEGT. The CDR3 region has the DNA TGTGCCAGCAGTGAAACTAGCGGGAAAGATACGCAGTATTTT. It encodes CASSETSGKDTQYF.

The genes are TRBV27 and TRBJ1-2, with D perhaps TRBD1 (5 bases). The CDR3 loop spans 13 amino acids. Looked up from germline, CDR1 is MNHEY and CDR2 is SMNVEV (reference sequence). V was pared by 7 bases and J by 6 bases, with 15 bases between. The CDR3 spells CASTRAAGDGYTF. For the CDR3, the DNA is TGTGCCAGCACCCGCGCGGCGGGGGATGGCTACACCTTC.

The V gene is TRBV27, the J gene TRBJ2-3, with D maybe TRBD2 (6 bases). Between the trimmed V and J ends, which lost 0 bases and 4 bases, there was a span of 11 bases. Germline values: CDR1 MNHEY, CDR2 SMNVEV (reference sequence). The CDR3 has 15 residues. Here the CDR3 reads CASSLSSERADTQYF. CDR3 bases: TGTGCCAGCAGTTTATCCTCCGAGCGGGCAGATACGCAGTATTTT.